These 25 T cell receptor beta chains originate from one sample sequenced in a study of a mutant IDH1 vaccine in newly diagnosed glioma. The time point was: week 11, during vaccination. A single vaccine dose contained 300 ug of mutant IDH1 20-mer peptide, and topical imiquimod was used with it. TCRdb's copy holds only in-frame clones and misses some; the assay was immunoSEQ multiplex PCR. The profile shows about 21,000 clones, 89% of them singletons. Antigens of these TCRs are unknown. The sequencing here drew on PBMCs, taken from a glioma patient whose treatment included an IDH1 peptide vaccine. These receptors all stem from a middle-aged woman with glioma.

The rearrangement uses TRBV2 and TRBJ2-7, with 7 bases aligning to TRBD1. CDR1 and CDR2 from the germline V gene are SNHLY and FYNNEI. With 7 bases clipped from V and 3 bases from J, the junction kept 9 bases outside the gene matches. The CDR3 is 14 residues long. Here the CDR3 DNA reads TGTGCCAGCAATAAACAGGGACAGATCTACGAGCAGTACTTC. Translating gives CASNKQGQIYEQYF.

The chain uses TRBV6-5 and TRBJ1-1; no clear D. Germline CDR1 and CDR2: MNHEY and SVGAGI. The CDR3 runs to 13 residues. Trimming stripped 7 bases from V and 8 bases from J, with 17 bases between. Here the CDR3 DNA reads TGTGCCAGCATACAGCCCGGCGTTCGAGAAGCTTTCTTT. Its protein product is CASIQPGVREAFF.

The chain carries TRBV4-1 and TRBJ2-6; no clear D. CDR1 MGHRA and CDR2 YSYEKL come from the germline V gene. The CDR3 is 16 amino acids. Deletions cut 1 base from V and 0 bases from J, with 7 bases between. Here the CDR3 reads CASSQVPPSGANVLTF. Written as DNA, the CDR3 is TGCGCCAGCAGCCAAGTACCCCCCTCTGGGGCCAACGTCCTGACTTTC.

This chain links TRBV5-1 with TRBJ2-4, with 7 bases that match TRBD1. Trimming removed 0 bases from V and 8 bases from J; junction bases left unmatched: 2. Looked up from germline, CDR1 is SGHRS and CDR2 is YFSETQ. The CDR3 has 13 amino acids. The CDR3 DNA follows: TGCGCCAGCAGCTTGGGGGACAGCGACATTCAGTACTTC. Its protein is CASSLGDSDIQYF.

The V call is TRBV5-4, the J call TRBJ2-1; 10 bases agree with TRBD2. Germline CDR1 is SGHNT and CDR2 is YYREEE (reference sequence). This CDR3 is built from 13 residues. J was trimmed by 8 bases and V by 4 bases; bases with no gene match: 3. CDR3 DNA sequence: TGTGCCAGCAGCCAGGGACTAGCGCATGAGCAGTTCTTC. The encoded protein is CASSQGLAHEQFF.

V gene TRBV4-1 combines with J gene TRBJ1-4; possible D gene TRBD1, 5 bases. This CDR3 has 16 residues. CDR1 and CDR2 (germline): MGHRA, YSYEKL. Trimming left V 0 bases short and J 8 bases short, with 16 bases between. DNA for the CDR3: TGCGCCAGCAGCCAAGATCGGGGGGAGGTGGGGGAAAAACTGTTTTTT. It translates to CASSQDRGEVGEKLFF.

The J gene is TRBJ2-7, the V gene TRBV13; 8 bases map to TRBD1. This CDR3 has 15 amino acids. V shed 5 bases and J 6 bases; nucleotides not matched to a gene: 12. From germline, CDR1 is PRHDT and CDR2 FYEKMQ (reference sequence). Here the CDR3 DNA reads TGTGCCAGCAGCCAAAGCGGACAGGGTAGTGGCGAGCAGTACTTC. This translates into CASSQSGQGSGEQYF. Full variable domain (missing parts from reference TRBV13 and TRBJ2-7): AAGVIQSPRHLIKEKRETATLKCYPIPRHDTVYWYQQGPGQDPQFLISFYEKMQSDKGSIPDRFSAQQFSDYHSELNMSSLELGDSALYFCASSQSGQGSGEQYFGPGTRLTVT.

The CDR3 DNA reads TGCAGTGCTAGAGTTTACACTGAAGCTTTCTTT. It translates to CSARVYTEAFF. This sequence joins TRBV20-1 and TRBJ1-1, with D unresolved. The germline V gene encodes CDR1 DFQATT and CDR2 SNEGSKA (reference sequence). The CDR3 has 11 amino acids. With 1 base removed from V and 3 bases from J, the gap between germline ends came to 3 bases.

This chain links TRBV6-4 with TRBJ1-1; D unclear. V lost 2 bases and J 0 bases, leaving 13 bases between the germline ends. The V gene's germline CDR1 is MRHNA and CDR2 SNTAGT. The CDR3 runs to 16 residues. The CDR3 region has the DNA TGTGCCAGCAGTGACCCCCCGGACGGGATGAACACTGAAGCTTTCTTT. Amino acids: CASSDPPDGMNTEAFF.

The chain recombines TRBV4-1 with TRBJ2-7; D is possibly TRBD2 (5 bases). There are 13 residues in the CDR3. V dropped 1 base and J dropped 4 bases, with 8 bases sitting between them. Germline CDR1 and CDR2: MGHRA and YSYEKL. CDR3 amino acids: CASSQAGKYEQYF. In nucleotides, the CDR3 is TGCGCCAGCAGCCAAGCGGGGAAATACGAGCAGTACTTC.

V is TRBV27 and J is TRBJ1-5; possibly TRBD1 for D (5 bases). Germline-derived CDR1 and CDR2 are MNHEY and SMNVEV (reference sequence). This CDR3 spans 14 amino acids. Trimming removed 5 bases at V and 7 bases at J, with 15 bases between. CDR3 region: CASSQQHQGQPQHF. Here the CDR3 DNA reads TGTGCCAGCAGTCAACAACATCAGGGACAGCCCCAGCATTTT.

J is TRBJ2-1 and V is TRBV18; D is undetermined. Germline CDR1 and CDR2: KGHSH and LQKENI. This CDR3 spans 14 amino acids. V was trimmed by 2 bases and J by 9 bases, leaving 14 bases between them. The CDR3 sequence: CASSPGLSLSEQFF. In DNA, the CDR3 is TGTGCCAGCTCACCAGGCCTATCCCTCAGTGAGCAGTTCTTC.

The chain recombines TRBV19 with TRBJ2-5, with TRBD2 identical over 10 bases. The CDR3 runs to 17 residues. Germline lookup yields CDR1 LNHDA and CDR2 SQIVND (reference sequence). V lost 6 bases and J lost 3; bases outside the gene matches: 13. The CDR3 here is CASRSLLAGDPEETQYF. CDR3 sequence (DNA): TGTGCCAGTAGATCCCTCCTAGCGGGAGATCCCGAAGAGACCCAGTACTTC.

The chain carries TRBV6-6 and TRBJ2-3; tentative D call: TRBD2 (6 bases). Germline CDR1 and CDR2: MNHNY and SVGAGI (reference sequence). The CDR3 covers 15 residues. V lost 2 bases and J lost 0, with 9 bases in between. CDR3 loop: CASSYLGGSTDTQYF. CDR3 sequence (DNA): TGTGCCAGCAGTTACCTTGGGGGGAGCACAGATACGCAGTATTTT.

The table lists this clone with a few counts. This chain links TRBV5-4 with TRBJ1-4; D remains unclear. Germline V gene data show CDR1 as SGHNT and CDR2 as YYREEE (reference sequence). CDR3 length equals 15 residues. Trimming stripped 0 bases from V and 5 bases from J, with 11 bases between. The CDR3 sequence is CASSLAGLGNEKLFF. CDR3 sequence (DNA): TGTGCCAGCAGCTTGGCCGGCCTGGGCAATGAAAAACTGTTTTTT.

The chain combines TRBV4-1 with TRBJ1-6, with a possible D match to TRBD1 (6 bases). The CDR3 is 15 residues long. Trimming took off 3 bases at V and 10 bases at J, with 16 bases between the two ends. Germline-derived CDR1 and CDR2 are MGHRA and YSYEKL. CDR3 sequence reads: CASSQSGAQLSPLHF. In DNA form, the CDR3 reads TGCGCCAGCAGCCAGTCAGGGGCGCAGTTATCACCCCTCCACTTT.

The J gene is TRBJ1-1, the V gene TRBV18; possible D gene TRBD1, 5 bases. The germline V gene has CDR1 KGHSH and CDR2 LQKENI. Trimming removed 3 bases from V and 4 bases from J, with 15 bases in between. The length of the CDR3 is 15 residues. The CDR3 sequence is CASSPSPGSRTEAFF. As DNA, the CDR3 is TGTGCCAGCTCACCCTCGCCAGGGTCCCGCACTGAAGCTTTCTTT.

V is TRBV5-1 and J is TRBJ2-7; 7 bases line up with TRBD2. The CDR3 sequence is 15 residues long. Germline CDR1 and CDR2: SGHRS and YFSETQ. Unmatched junction bases numbered 3, after V lost 0 bases and J lost 0 bases. Written as DNA, the CDR3 is TGCGCCAGCAGCTTGGACGGGGGGAGCTCCTACGAGCAGTACTTC. Amino acid sequence: CASSLDGGSSYEQYF.

The chain couples TRBV5-1 to TRBJ1-4; 9 bases fit TRBD1. Unmatched junction bases numbered 3, after V lost 3 bases and J lost 6 bases. CDR3 length equals 14 residues. The germline V gene has CDR1 SGHRS and CDR2 YFSETQ. The CDR3 region is CASSYRGHDEKLFF. The DNA of the CDR3 is TGCGCCAGCAGCTACAGGGGGCATGATGAAAAACTGTTTTTT.

This chain connects TRBV5-1 to TRBJ2-2; 11 nucleotides match TRBD1. The CDR3 sequence is 17 residues long. The germline CDR1 and CDR2 sequences are SGHRS and YFSETQ. Trimming cost V 4 bases and J 4 bases; bases outside gene matches: 9. The CDR3 protein is CASSGGQGVLSTGELFF. For the CDR3, the DNA is TGCGCCAGCAGCGGGGGACAGGGGGTGTTGAGCACCGGGGAGCTGTTTTTT.

The CDR3 loop reads CASSQGEYRIRDSPLHF. The CDR3 DNA reads as TGTGCCAGCAGCCAAGGAGAGTACAGAATCCGGGATTCACCCCTCCACTTT. The chain employs TRBV14 and TRBJ1-6, with no clear D. The ends were cut back, 1 base at V and 8 bases at J, with 18 bases in the middle. Looked up from germline, CDR1 is SGHDN and CDR2 is FVKESK. The CDR3 has 17 amino acids.

V and J are TRBV29-1 and TRBJ2-2, with D possibly called TRBD1 or TRBD2 (5 bases each). CDR1 is SQVTM, CDR2 ANQGSEA, per germline. The CDR3 runs 15 residues. Trimming removed 7 bases at V and 5 bases at J, with 20 bases between. CDR3 residues: CSARPQGPATGELFF. In DNA, the CDR3 is TGCAGCGCCCGTCCGCAGGGACCAGCAACCGGGGAGCTGTTTTTT.

J is TRBJ1-1 and V is TRBV7-9; 8 bases fit TRBD1. The CDR3 runs to 14 residues. CDR1 is SEHNR and CDR2 is FQNEAQ in the germline V gene (reference sequence). J was trimmed by 3 bases and V by 5 bases; bases with no gene match: 5. In DNA, the CDR3 is TGTGCCAGCAGCAAAGGACAGGGTCACACTGAAGCTTTCTTT. This codes for CASSKGQGHTEAFF.

The chain combines TRBV5-1 with TRBJ2-4, with D possibly matching TRBD2 (6 bases). Trimming stripped 2 bases from V and 3 bases from J, with 9 bases between. From germline, CDR1 is SGHRS and CDR2 YFSETQ. CDR3 length: 14 amino acids. The chain's CDR3 is CASSFGGVKNIQYF. CDR3 DNA sequence: TGCGCCAGCAGCTTTGGAGGGGTCAAAAACATTCAGTACTTC. The full variable domain, with the rest looked up from reference TRBV5-1 and TRBJ2-4, is KAGVTQTPRYLIKTRGQQVTLSCSPISGHRSVSWYQQTPGQGLQFLFEYFSETQRNKGNFPGRFSGRQFSNSRSEMNVSTLELGDSALYLCASSFGGVKNIQYFGAGTRLSVL.

This clone was observed a few times. The V gene is TRBV18, the J gene TRBJ1-4; no firm D call. With 3 bases removed from V and 0 bases from J, the gap between germline ends came to 5 bases. The CDR3 covers 14 residues. Germline V gene lookup returns CDR1 KGHSH and CDR2 LQKENI. The CDR3 spells CASSPLATNEKLFF. For the CDR3, the DNA is TGTGCCAGCTCACCTCTTGCAACTAATGAAAAACTGTTTTTT.